This TCR beta chain was captured by sequencing in a study of T cell responses to AZD1222 COVID-19 vaccine. This clone was recorded only once. Per the germline V gene, CDR1 is MNHEY and CDR2 is SVGEGT. CDR3 length: 10 amino acids. Trimming removed 6 bases at V and 3 bases at J, with 2 bases between. Assay: immunoSEQ multiplex PCR; the TCRdb copy retains only in-frame clones and omits some. The sample yields 150,000 to 200,000 clones, about nine tenths seen once. The clonotype was recovered from an adult in good health. This chain uses TRBV6-2 or TRBV6-3 with TRBJ1-2; unclear D gene. This specimen consisted of peripheral blood, obtained on day 0 of AZD1222 vaccination. The CDR3 region is CASSHYGYTF. The CDR3 region has the DNA TGTGCCAGCAGCCACTATGGCTACACCTTC.